Presented here are 23 T cell receptor beta chains from one specimen sequenced in a study of T cells in Graves' hyperthyroidism and ophthalmopathy. Amplification of TCR beta CDR3 regions was performed using RNA transcripts as template. The HTBI primer set served for first-round RT-PCR of the TCR CDR3. TCRdb ran MiXCR on the multiplex PCR reads and lists one entry per CDR3 protein. The sample consists of 350,000 or so distinct CDR3 sequences, roughly 15% of them appearing once. Material: blood. These receptors were collected from a woman between 25 and 40 years old with Graves' hyperthyroidism that later progressed to Graves' ophthalmopathy.

Here the CDR3 reads CASSLIVVKDSGRAGEQFF. The DNA of the CDR3 is TGTGCCAGCAGCTTAATTGTGGTTAAGGACAGCGGGAGGGCCGGTGAGCAGTTCTTC. The chain recombines TRBV7-9 with TRBJ2-1; 10 bases match TRBD2. The CDR3 runs to 19 residues. The germline V gene encodes CDR1 SEHNR and CDR2 FQNEAQ (reference sequence). V shed 2 bases and J 9 bases; nucleotides not matched to a gene: 19.

The chain carries TRBV12-3 or TRBV12-4 and TRBJ1-3; no firm D call. The CDR3 sequence is 14 residues long. The V end was cut by 3 bases, the J end by 3 bases, with 9 bases between. CDR3 nucleotides: TGTGCCAGCAGTTTCCACAGCGATGGAAACACCATATATTTT. It codes for CASSFHSDGNTIYF.

This clonotype was seen more than once but under ten times. For the CDR3, the DNA is TGCGCCAGCAGCCAAGTGGGGGTAGGAAATCAGCCCCAGCATTTT. Its protein is CASSQVGVGNQPQHF. This sequence joins TRBV4-1 and TRBJ1-5; D perhaps matches TRBD1 (5 bases). The CDR3 extends over 15 amino acids. V gave up 1 base and J gave up 4 bases, with 11 bases separating them. Germline CDR1 is MGHRA and CDR2 is YSYEKL.

This clonotype showed up just a few times. The chain joins TRBV4-2 to TRBJ1-2; weak D call: TRBD1 (6 bases). The CDR3 is 15 amino acids. Germline CDR1 reads LGHNA; CDR2 reads YNFKEQ. Trimming shortened V by 3 bases and J by 7 bases, and 18 bases separated the two germline ends. The CDR3 loop is CASSQPAQGTFGYTF. CDR3 DNA sequence: TGTGCCAGCAGCCAGCCGGCGCAGGGGACGTTTGGCTACACCTTC.

At least ten counts were recorded for this clonotype. This sequence joins TRBV24-1 and TRBJ2-3, with TRBD2 matching 11 bases. This CDR3 has 15 residues. The J segment lost 1 base and the V segment lost 9 bases, leaving 5 bases of the junction unmatched. Germline V gives CDR1 KGHDR, CDR2 SFDVKD. The CDR3 is CATSSGGTGTDTQYF. The DNA for the CDR3 is TGTGCCACCTCTAGCGGGGGGACGGGCACAGATACGCAGTATTTT.

There are many counts of this clonotype. The chain uses TRBV25-1 and TRBJ2-5; 9 bases match TRBD1. The junction had 9 bases not matched to a gene; V was cut back by 4 bases and J by 3 bases. Germline-derived CDR1 and CDR2 are MGHDK and SYGVNS. This CDR3 has 16 amino acids. The CDR3 coding sequence is TGTGCCAGCAGTGCGCTCGGGACAGGGTATAAAGAGACCCAGTACTTC. Amino acids: CASSALGTGYKETQYF. The full variable domain, completed using reference TRBV25-1 and TRBJ2-5, is EADIYQTPRYLVIGTGKKITLECSQTMGHDKMYWYQQDPGMELHLIHYSYGVNSTEKGDLSSESTVSRIRTEHFPLTLESARPSHTSQYLCASSALGTGYKETQYFGPGTRLLVL.

This clonotype was seen at least ten times. The chain employs TRBV11-1 and TRBJ1-2, with D perhaps matching TRBD1 (5 bases). The CDR3 sequence is 13 residues long. V was cut by 5 bases and J by 2 bases, with 9 bases left in between. CDR1 SGHAT and CDR2 FQDESV come from the germline V gene (reference sequence). The chain's CDR3 is CASSDRLNYGYTF. The CDR3 DNA sequence: TGTGCCAGCAGCGACAGACTGAACTATGGCTACACCTTC.

The chain is built from TRBV4-2 and TRBJ1-1; TRBD1 might be the D (5 bases). Trimming removed 0 bases at V and 10 bases at J, with 21 bases between. This CDR3 is 16 amino acids long. Germline CDR1 reads LGHNA; CDR2 reads YNFKEQ. CDR3 nucleotide sequence: TGTGCCAGCAGCCAAGATCCAAACGGGACCCCCGCCGGAGCTTTCTTT. This gives the protein CASSQDPNGTPAGAFF.

Regarding this clonotype: Germline and junction disagree at one end, which may indicate a read error. The rearrangement joins TRBV2 to TRBJ2-7; TRBD2 is a possible D gene (6 bases). The CDR3 loop spans 16 amino acids. Germline V CDR1 and CDR2: SNHLY, FYNNEI. The CDR3, as DNA: TGTGCCAGCAGGCCCCGGGGAGGTAGGAGCTCCTACGAGCAGCACTTC. Translation gives CASRPRGGRSSYEQHF.

This clonotype was recorded at least ten times. In DNA, the CDR3 is TGTGCCAGCAGCTCCGCGTGGAGCGGGGGGGAAGAGACCCAGTACTTC. As protein: CASSSAWSGGEETQYF. This chain links TRBV11-2 with TRBJ2-5; 10 bases line up with TRBD2. CDR3 length equals 16 residues. CDR1 and CDR2 (germline): SGHAT, FQNNGV. Trimming took 4 bases from V and 3 from J; bases not matched to a gene: 8.

This clonotype was seen more than once but under ten times. The chain combines TRBV6-1 with TRBJ1-1; D gene unclear. CDR1 is MNHNS and CDR2 is SASEGT in the germline V gene. Trimming took 2 bases from V and 0 from J, leaving 13 bases between them. There are 16 residues in the CDR3. The CDR3 protein is CASSEFGIAMNTEAFF. CDR3 coding DNA: TGTGCCAGCAGTGAATTTGGGATAGCAATGAACACTGAAGCTTTCTTT.

This clonotype was recorded at least ten times. V is TRBV11-2 and J is TRBJ1-4; a possible D gene is TRBD1 (6 bases). V dropped 6 bases and J dropped 0 bases, with 11 bases sitting between them. The CDR3 consists of 15 residues. CDR1 is SGHAT and CDR2 is FQNNGV in the germline V gene. CDR3 coding DNA: TGTGCCAGCAGACCAGGGGTTGCAACTAATGAAAAACTGTTTTTT. Amino acids: CASRPGVATNEKLFF. Drawing the rest from reference TRBV11-2 and TRBJ1-4, the complete variable domain is EAGVAQSPRYKIIEKRQSVAFWCNPISGHATLYWYQQILGQGPKLLIQFQNNGVVDDSQLPKDRFSAERLKGVDSTLKIQPAKLEDSAVYLCASRPGVATNEKLFFGSGTQLSVL.

The rearrangement uses TRBV4-1 and TRBJ1-2; D is perhaps TRBD1 (5 bases). The CDR3 spans 15 residues. Trimming shortened V by 2 bases and J by 7 bases, and 17 bases separated the two germline ends. Germline V gene lookup returns CDR1 MGHRA and CDR2 YSYEKL. The CDR3 DNA reads as TGCGCCAGCAGCCAACTCCCCACTGACAGATCTGGCTACACCTTC. Protein product: CASSQLPTDRSGYTF.

V usage is TRBV7-2 and J usage is TRBJ2-3; TRBD1 is a possible D gene (5 bases). Deletions cut 5 bases from V and 3 bases from J, with 24 bases between. Germline V gene sequence: CDR1 SGHTA, CDR2 FQGNSA. The CDR3 has 18 residues. The DNA for the CDR3 is TGTGCCAGCAGCCTAACCCCCCCCCGGCAGGGAAGGACAGATACGCAGTATTTT. The encoded protein is CASSLTPPRQGRTDTQYF.

This clonotype has ten or more counts. The chain is built from TRBV19 and TRBJ1-5, with 7 nucleotides matching TRBD1. Trimming took 8 bases from V and 2 from J; bases not matched to a gene: 6. Germline loops: CDR1 LNHDA, CDR2 SQIVND (reference sequence). CDR3 length: 14 amino acids. The DNA for the CDR3 is TGTGCCAGTCACGACAGGGCTGGCAATCAGCCCCAGCATTTT. It encodes CASHDRAGNQPQHF.

This clonotype has ten or more counts. The chain links TRBV6-1 to TRBJ1-1; TRBD1 matches 8 bases. J lost 8 bases, V lost 4 bases, and 12 bases had no gene match. The CDR3 has 15 residues. Germline loops: CDR1 MNHNS, CDR2 SASEGT. CDR3 in amino acids: CASSGETTGVGEAFF. In DNA form, the CDR3 reads TGTGCCAGCAGTGGGGAAACGACAGGGGTCGGCGAAGCTTTCTTT.

Many counts were recorded for this clonotype. V is TRBV7-9 and J is TRBJ2-3; TRBD1 matches at 9 bases. The germline V gene encodes CDR1 SEHNR and CDR2 FQNEAQ (reference sequence). The trim removed 5 bases at V and 2 bases at J, leaving 8 bases unmatched. This CDR3 has 16 amino acids. For the CDR3, the DNA is TGTGCCAGCAGCCCAGACAGGGGGAGAACCACAGATACGCAGTATTTT. It is translated as CASSPDRGRTTDTQYF.

This clonotype was detected ten times or more. This chain connects TRBV7-8 to TRBJ2-5; 8 nucleotides match TRBD2. V was clipped by 7 bases and J by 5 bases; unmatched bases: 12. CDR3 length: 15 residues. CDR1 SGHVS and CDR2 FQNEAQ come from the germline V gene. CDR3 in DNA: TGTGCCAGCAAACGGGAGGGCCTGGTTGCGGAGACCCAGTACTTC. Translating gives CASKREGLVAETQYF.

This clonotype was observed at least ten times. The gene calls are TRBV27 and TRBJ1-5, with 12 bases aligning to TRBD1. Germline V gene data show CDR1 as MNHEY and CDR2 as SMNVEV (reference sequence). The CDR3 spans 16 residues. V lost 3 bases to trimming and J lost 7 bases; unmatched junction nucleotides: 7. The CDR3 region is CASSFLGQGARQPQHF. The CDR3 DNA reads as TGTGCCAGCAGTTTCCTGGGACAGGGGGCGAGGCAGCCCCAGCATTTT.

Notes on this clonotype: This could be a read error, since a much larger clone is one nucleotide away. The genes are TRBV11-2 and TRBJ2-7; D gene unclear. The V and J ends lost 0 bases and 4 bases respectively, with 10 bases between them. The V gene's germline CDR1 is SGHAT and CDR2 FQNNGV. This CDR3 has 14 residues. The CDR3 nucleotides are TGTGCCAGCAGCTTAGATTTATTAGGTTACGAGCAGTACTTC. This encodes CASSLDLLGYEQYF. Filled out from reference TRBV11-2 and TRBJ2-7, the complete variable domain reads EAGVAQSPRYKIIEKRQSVAFWCNPISGHATLYWYQQILGQGPKLLIQFQNNGVVDDSQLPKDRFSAERLKGVDSTLKIQPAKLEDSAVYLCASSLDLLGYEQYFGPGTRLTVT.

V and J are TRBV29-1 and TRBJ2-3; 11 bases map to TRBD2. The CDR3 contains 14 residues. The V segment lost 5 bases and the J segment 5 bases; nucleotides outside the gene matches: 6. Germline V gene lookup returns CDR1 SQVTM and CDR2 ANQGSEA. The CDR3 nucleotides are TGCAGCGTTCTAGCGGGGGGCTCGGGAGATACGCAGTATTTT. This gives the protein CSVLAGGSGDTQYF.

Details on this clonotype: A much larger clonotype is one base distant, so this may be a read error. The chain combines TRBV2 with TRBJ1-1, with D maybe TRBD1 (6 bases). The CDR3 extends over 12 amino acids. From germline, CDR1 is SNHLY and CDR2 FYNNEI. V shed 2 bases and J shed 13 bases, with 14 bases lying between them. This CDR3 reads CASSERNRESFF. CDR3 DNA sequence: TGTGCCAGCAGTGAAAGGAACAGGGAAAGTTTCTTT. Variable domain in full (rest from reference TRBV2 and TRBJ1-1): EPEVTQTPSHQVTQMGQEVILRCVPISNHLYFYWYRQILGQKVEFLVSFYNNEISEKSEIFDDQFSVERPDGSNFTLKIRSTKLEDSAMYFCASSERNRESFFGQGTRLTVV.

This clonotype was recorded many times. This chain uses TRBV6-1 with TRBJ1-6; D not resolved. Per germline, CDR1 MNHNS and CDR2 SASEGT. V was trimmed by 1 base and J by 6 bases, leaving 13 bases between them. The length of the CDR3 is 16 residues. The CDR3 nucleotides read TGTGCCAGCAGTGAAGGGAGTCGGGGAGCTAATTCACCCCTCCACTTT. It yields the protein CASSEGSRGANSPLHF.